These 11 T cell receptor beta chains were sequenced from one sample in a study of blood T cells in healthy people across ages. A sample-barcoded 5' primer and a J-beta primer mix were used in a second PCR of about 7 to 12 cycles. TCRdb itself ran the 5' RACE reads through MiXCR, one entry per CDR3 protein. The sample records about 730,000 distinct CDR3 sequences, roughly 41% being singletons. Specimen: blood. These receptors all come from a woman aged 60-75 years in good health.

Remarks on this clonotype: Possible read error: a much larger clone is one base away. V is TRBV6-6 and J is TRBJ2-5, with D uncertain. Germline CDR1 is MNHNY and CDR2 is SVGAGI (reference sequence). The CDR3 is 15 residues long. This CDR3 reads CGSSYHQDGQETQYF. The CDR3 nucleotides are TGTGGCAGCAGTTATCACCAAGACGGCCAAGAGACCCAGTACTTC.

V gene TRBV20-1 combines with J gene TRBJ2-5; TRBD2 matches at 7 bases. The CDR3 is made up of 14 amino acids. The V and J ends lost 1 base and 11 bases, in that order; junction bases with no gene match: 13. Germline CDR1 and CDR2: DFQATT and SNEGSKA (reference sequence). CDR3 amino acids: CSARALGTTYGQYF. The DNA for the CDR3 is TGCAGTGCTAGAGCTCTAGGGACTACCTACGGGCAGTACTTC.

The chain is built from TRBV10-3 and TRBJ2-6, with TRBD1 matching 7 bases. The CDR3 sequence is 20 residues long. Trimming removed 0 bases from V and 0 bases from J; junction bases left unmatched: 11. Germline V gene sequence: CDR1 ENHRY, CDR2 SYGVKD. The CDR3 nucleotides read TGTGCCATCAGTGAGTCTGCTTCCCGGGACAGAGGCTCTGGGGCCAACGTCCTGACTTTC. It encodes CAISESASRDRGSGANVLTF.

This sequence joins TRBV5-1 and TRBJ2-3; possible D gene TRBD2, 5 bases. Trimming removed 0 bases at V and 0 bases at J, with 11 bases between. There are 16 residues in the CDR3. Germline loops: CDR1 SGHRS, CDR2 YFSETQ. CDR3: CASSLGGLESTDTQYF. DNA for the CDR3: TGCGCCAGCAGCTTGGGAGGACTGGAGAGCACAGATACGCAGTATTTT.

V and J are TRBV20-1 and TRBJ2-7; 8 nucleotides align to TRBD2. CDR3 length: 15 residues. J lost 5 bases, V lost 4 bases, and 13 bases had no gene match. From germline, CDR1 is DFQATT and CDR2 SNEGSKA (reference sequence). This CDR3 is CSANSGGRIRHEQYF. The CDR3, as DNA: TGCAGTGCTAATTCGGGCGGGAGGATCAGGCACGAGCAGTACTTC.

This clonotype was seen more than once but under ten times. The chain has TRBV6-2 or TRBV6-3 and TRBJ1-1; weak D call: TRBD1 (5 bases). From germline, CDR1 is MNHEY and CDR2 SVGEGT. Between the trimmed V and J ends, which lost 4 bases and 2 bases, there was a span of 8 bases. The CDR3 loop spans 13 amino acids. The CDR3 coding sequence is TGTGCCAGCAGTTGGACACGAAACACTGAAGCTTTCTTT. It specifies CASSWTRNTEAFF.

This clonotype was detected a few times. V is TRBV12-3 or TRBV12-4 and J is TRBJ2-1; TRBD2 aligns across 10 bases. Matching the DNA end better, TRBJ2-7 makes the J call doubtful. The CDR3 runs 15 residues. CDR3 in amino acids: CASSFLAGAYNEQYF. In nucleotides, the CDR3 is TGTGCCAGCAGTTTCCTAGCGGGGGCTTACAATGAGCAGTACTTC.

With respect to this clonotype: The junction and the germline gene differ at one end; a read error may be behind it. This CDR3 is CASNQDSLGGRADFRTQYF. Here the CDR3 DNA reads TGTGCCAGCAACCAAGATAGTCTCGGTGGGAGGGCCGATTTTAGGACCCAGTACTTC. The chain is built from TRBV4-2 and TRBJ2-4; TRBD2 aligns across 7 bases. The J call is in doubt because the DNA end fits TRBJ2-5 better. This CDR3 spans 19 amino acids. The germline CDR1 and CDR2 sequences are LGHNA and YNFKEQ.

As DNA, the CDR3 is TGCAGCGTGGGGGCTGGTCGGAATGGCTACACCTTC. Amino acid sequence: CSVGAGRNGYTF. The rearrangement links TRBV29-1 to TRBJ1-2, with a weak D call TRBD1 (6 bases). CDR1 is SQVTM, CDR2 ANQGSEA, per germline. Trimming removed 6 bases at V and 6 bases at J, with 14 bases between. The CDR3 runs to 12 residues.

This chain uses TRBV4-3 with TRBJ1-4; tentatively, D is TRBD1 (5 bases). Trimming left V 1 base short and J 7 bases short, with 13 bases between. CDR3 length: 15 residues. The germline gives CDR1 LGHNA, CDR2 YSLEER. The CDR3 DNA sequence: TGCGCCAGCAGCCAAGTCGTGGGACGGGGTGAAAAACTGTTTTTT. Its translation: CASSQVVGRGEKLFF.

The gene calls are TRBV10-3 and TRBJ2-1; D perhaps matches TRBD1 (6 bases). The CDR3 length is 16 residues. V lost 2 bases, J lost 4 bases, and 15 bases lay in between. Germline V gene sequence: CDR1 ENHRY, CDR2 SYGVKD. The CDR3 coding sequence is TGTGCCATCAGTGAGCAAACAGGGAAGGGTTACAATGAGCAGTTCTTC. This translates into CAISEQTGKGYNEQFF.